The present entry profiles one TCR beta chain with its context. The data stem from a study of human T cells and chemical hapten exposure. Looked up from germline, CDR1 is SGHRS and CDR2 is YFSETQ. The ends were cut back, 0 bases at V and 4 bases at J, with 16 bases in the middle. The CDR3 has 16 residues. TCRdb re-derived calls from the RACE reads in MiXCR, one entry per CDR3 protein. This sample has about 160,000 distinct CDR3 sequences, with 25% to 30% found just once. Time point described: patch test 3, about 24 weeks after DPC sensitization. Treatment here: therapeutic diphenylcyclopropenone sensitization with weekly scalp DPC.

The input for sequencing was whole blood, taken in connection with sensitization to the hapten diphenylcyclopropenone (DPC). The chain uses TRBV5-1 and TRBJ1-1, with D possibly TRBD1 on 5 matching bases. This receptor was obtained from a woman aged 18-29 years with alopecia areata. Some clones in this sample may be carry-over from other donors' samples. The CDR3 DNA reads TGCGCCAGCAGCTTGGGGGGCGCGGGGAGAGGCACTGAAGCTTTCTTT. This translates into CASSLGGAGRGTEAFF.